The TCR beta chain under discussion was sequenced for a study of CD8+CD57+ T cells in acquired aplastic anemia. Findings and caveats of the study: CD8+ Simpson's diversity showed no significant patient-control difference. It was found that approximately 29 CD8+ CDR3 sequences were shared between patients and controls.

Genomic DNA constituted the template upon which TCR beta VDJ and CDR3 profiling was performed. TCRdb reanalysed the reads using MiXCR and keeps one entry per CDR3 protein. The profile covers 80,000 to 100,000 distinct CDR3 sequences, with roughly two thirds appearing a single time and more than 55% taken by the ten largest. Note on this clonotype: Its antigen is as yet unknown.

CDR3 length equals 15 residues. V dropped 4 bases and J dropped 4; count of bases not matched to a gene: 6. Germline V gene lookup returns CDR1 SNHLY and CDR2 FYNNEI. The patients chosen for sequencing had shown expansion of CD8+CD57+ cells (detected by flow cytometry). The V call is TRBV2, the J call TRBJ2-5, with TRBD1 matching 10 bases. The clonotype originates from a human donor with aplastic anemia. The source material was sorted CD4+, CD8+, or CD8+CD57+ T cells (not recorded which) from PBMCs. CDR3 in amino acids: CASSGQGAGVETQYF. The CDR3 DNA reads TGTGCCAGCAGTGGACAGGGGGCAGGGGTAGAGACCCAGTACTTC.